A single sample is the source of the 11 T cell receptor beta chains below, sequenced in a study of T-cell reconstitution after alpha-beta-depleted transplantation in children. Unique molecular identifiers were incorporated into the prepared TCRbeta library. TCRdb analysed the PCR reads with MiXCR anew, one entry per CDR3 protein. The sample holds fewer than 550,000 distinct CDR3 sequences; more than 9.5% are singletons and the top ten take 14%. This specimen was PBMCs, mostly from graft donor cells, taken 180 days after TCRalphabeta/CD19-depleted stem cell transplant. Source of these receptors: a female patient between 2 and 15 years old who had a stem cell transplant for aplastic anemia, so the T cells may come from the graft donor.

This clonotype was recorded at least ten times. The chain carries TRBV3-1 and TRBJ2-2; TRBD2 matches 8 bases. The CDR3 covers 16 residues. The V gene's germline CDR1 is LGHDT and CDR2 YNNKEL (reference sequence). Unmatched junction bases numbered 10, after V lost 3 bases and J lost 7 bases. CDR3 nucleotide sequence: TGTGCCAGCAGCCAGCAAGCGGGAGCGTATGGCGGGGAGCTGTTTTTT. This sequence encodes CASSQQAGAYGGELFF.

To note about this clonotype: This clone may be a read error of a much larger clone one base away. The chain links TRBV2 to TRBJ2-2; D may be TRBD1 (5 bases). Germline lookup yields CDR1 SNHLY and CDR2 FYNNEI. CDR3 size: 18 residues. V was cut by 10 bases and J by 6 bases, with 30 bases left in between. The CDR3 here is CAITDLSLGAAKAGELFF. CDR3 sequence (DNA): TGTGCCATCACCGATCTTTCCCTAGGGGCTGCGAAGGCCGGGGAGCTGTTTTTT.

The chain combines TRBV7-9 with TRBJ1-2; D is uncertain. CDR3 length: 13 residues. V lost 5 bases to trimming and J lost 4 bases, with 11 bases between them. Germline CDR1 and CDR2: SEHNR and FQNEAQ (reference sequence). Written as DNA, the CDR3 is TGTGCCAGCAGCATGAAGTTCCTCTATGGCTACACCTTC. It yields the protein CASSMKFLYGYTF.

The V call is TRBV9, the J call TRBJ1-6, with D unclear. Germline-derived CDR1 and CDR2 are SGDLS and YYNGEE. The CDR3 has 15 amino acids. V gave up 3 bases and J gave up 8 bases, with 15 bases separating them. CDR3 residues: CASSGVTSPHSPLHF. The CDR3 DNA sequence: TGTGCCAGCAGCGGAGTTACCAGCCCGCATTCACCCCTCCACTTT.

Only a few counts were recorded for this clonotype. The CDR3: CASNREGTGNTIYF. The CDR3 bases are TGTGCCAGCAACAGGGAAGGAACTGGAAACACCATATATTTT. This sequence joins TRBV2 and TRBJ1-3, with D tentatively TRBD1 (6 bases). Germline V gene lookup returns CDR1 SNHLY and CDR2 FYNNEI. This CDR3 has 14 amino acids. The V and J ends lost 7 bases and 2 bases respectively, with 12 bases between them.

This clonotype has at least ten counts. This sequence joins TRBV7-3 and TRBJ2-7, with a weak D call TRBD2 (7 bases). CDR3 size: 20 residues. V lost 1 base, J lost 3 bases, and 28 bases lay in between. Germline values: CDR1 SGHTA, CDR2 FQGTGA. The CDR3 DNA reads TGTGCCAGCAGCTTAAGTACAGGGACAAAATGGGCGGGAGCCTACTACGAGCAGTACGTC. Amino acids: CASSLSTGTKWAGAYYEQYV.

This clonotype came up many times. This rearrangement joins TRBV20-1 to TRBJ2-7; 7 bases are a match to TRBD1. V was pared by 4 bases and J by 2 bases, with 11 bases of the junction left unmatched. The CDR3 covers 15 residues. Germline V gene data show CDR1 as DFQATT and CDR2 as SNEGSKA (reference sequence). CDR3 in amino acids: CSATPQDRPTYEQYF. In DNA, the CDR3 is TGCAGTGCTACGCCCCAGGACAGGCCCACCTACGAGCAGTACTTC.

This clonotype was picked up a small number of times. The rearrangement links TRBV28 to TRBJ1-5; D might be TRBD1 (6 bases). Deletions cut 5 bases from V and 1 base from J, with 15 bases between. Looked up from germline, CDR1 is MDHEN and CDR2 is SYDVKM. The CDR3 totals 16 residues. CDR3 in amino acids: CASSPLTGKSNQPQHF. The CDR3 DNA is TGTGCCAGCAGTCCCCTCACAGGGAAGAGCAATCAGCCCCAGCATTTT. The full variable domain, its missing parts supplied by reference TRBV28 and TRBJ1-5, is DVKVTQSSRYLVKRTGEKVFLECVQDMDHENMFWYRQDPGLGLRLIYFSYDVKMKEKGDIPEGYSVSREKKERFSLILESASTNQTSMYLCASSPLTGKSNQPQHFGDGTRLSIL.

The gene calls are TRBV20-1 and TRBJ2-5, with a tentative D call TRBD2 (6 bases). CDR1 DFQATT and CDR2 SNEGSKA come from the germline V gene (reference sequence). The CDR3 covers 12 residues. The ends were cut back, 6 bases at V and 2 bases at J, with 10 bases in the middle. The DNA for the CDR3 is TGCAGTGCCTCTCGGGGGCAAGAGACCCAGTACTTC. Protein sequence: CSASRGQETQYF.

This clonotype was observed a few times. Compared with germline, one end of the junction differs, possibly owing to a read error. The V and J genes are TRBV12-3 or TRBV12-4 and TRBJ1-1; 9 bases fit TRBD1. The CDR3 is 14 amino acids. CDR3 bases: TGTGCCAGCAGTTTGGCAGGGGCCTCACAGGGGGCTCTCTTT. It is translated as CASSLAGASQGALF.

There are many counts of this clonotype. The CDR3: CASSYSGSTDTQYF. The DNA for the CDR3 is TGTGCCAGCAGTTATAGTGGAAGCACAGATACGCAGTATTTT. J is TRBJ2-3 and V is TRBV6-5; D is unresolved. CDR1 is MNHEY and CDR2 is SVGAGI in the germline V gene. V lost 3 bases to trimming and J lost 0 bases, with 7 bases between them. The CDR3 covers 14 residues.